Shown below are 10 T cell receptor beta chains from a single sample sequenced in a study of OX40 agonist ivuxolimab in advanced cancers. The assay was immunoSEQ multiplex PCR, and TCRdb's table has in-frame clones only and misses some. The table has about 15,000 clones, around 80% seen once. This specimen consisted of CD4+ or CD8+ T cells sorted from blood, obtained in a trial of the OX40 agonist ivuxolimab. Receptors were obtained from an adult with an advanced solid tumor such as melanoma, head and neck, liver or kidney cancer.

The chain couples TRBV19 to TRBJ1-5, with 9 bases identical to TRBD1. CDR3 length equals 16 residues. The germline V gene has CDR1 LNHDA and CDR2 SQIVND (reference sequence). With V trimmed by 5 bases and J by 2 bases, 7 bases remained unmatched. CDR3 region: CASSPATGGGNQPQHF. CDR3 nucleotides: TGTGCCAGTAGTCCAGCGACAGGGGGAGGCAATCAGCCCCAGCATTTT. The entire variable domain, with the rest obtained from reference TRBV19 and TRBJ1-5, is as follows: DGGITQSPKYLFRKEGQNVTLSCEQNLNHDAMYWYRQDPGQGLRLIYYSQIVNDFQKGDIAEGYSVSREKKESFPLTVTSAQKNPTAFYLCASSPATGGGNQPQHFGDGTRLSIL.

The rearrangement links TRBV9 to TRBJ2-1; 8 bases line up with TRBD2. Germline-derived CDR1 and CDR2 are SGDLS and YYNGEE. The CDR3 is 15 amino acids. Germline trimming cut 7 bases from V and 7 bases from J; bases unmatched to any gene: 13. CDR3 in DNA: TGTGCCAGCTCGCGGGGAGCGGGGGATTGGAATGAGCAGTTCTTC. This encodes CASSRGAGDWNEQFF.

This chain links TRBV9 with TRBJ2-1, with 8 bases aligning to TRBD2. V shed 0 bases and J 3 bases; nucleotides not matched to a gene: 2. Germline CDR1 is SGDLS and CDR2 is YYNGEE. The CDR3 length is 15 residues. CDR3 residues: CASSVGLAGYNEQFF. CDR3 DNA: TGTGCCAGCAGCGTAGGGCTAGCGGGCTACAATGAGCAGTTCTTC.

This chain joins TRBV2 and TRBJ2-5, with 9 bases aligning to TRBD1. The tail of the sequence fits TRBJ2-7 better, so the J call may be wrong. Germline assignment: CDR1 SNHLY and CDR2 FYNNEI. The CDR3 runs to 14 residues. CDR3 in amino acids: CASPSGTGLYEQYF. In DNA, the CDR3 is TGTGCCAGCCCTTCCGGGACAGGGCTCTACGAGCAGTACTTC.

The CDR3, as DNA: TGTGCCAGTAGCATGACAGGGGCCGGGACCACAGATACGCAGTATTTT. Translating gives CASSMTGAGTTDTQYF. The chain links TRBV19 to TRBJ2-3; 8 nucleotides align to TRBD1. This CDR3 has 16 amino acids. Germline lookup yields CDR1 LNHDA and CDR2 SQIVND (reference sequence). The V segment lost 6 bases and the J segment 2 bases; nucleotides outside the gene matches: 10.

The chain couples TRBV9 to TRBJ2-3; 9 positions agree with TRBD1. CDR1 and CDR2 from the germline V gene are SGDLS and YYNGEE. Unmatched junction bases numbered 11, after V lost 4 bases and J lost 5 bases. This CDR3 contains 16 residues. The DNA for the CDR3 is TGTGCCAGCAGCCAAATACCGGGACAGGGTAGAGATACGCAGTATTTT. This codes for CASSQIPGQGRDTQYF.

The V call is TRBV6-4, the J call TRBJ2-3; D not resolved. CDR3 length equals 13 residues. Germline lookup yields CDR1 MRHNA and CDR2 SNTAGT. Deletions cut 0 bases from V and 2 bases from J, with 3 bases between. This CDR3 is CASSDSPTDTQYF. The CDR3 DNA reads TGTGCCAGCAGTGACTCTCCCACAGATACGCAGTATTTT.

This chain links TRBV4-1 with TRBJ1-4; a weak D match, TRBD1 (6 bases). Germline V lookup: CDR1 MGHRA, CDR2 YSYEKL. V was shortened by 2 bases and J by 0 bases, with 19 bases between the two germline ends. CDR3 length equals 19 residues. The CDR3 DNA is TGCGCCAGCAGCCAAAGGGACACTGGTGAATTAGCAACTAATGAAAAACTGTTTTTT. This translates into CASSQRDTGELATNEKLFF.

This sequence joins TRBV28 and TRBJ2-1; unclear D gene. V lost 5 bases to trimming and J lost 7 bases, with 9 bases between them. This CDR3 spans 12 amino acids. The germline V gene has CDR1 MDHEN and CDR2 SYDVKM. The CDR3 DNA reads TGTGCCAGCAGTCCACAGTGGAATGAGCAGTTCTTC. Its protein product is CASSPQWNEQFF.

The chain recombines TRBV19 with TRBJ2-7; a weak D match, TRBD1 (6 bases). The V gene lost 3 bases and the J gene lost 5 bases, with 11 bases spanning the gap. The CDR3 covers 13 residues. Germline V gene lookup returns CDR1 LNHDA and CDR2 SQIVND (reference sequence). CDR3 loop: CASSIPHRDEQYF. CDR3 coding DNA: TGTGCCAGTAGTATCCCTCACAGGGACGAGCAGTACTTC.